In its sample, the clone carrying this T cell receptor (beta chain) is medium-sized. A range of KT2-to-PBMC ratios was made using fixed PBMC numbers. An oligo carrying a UMI was ligated to the cDNA 3' end. First-round PCR used 4 cycles and beta primers RC1.1 and RC1.2 covering TRBC1 and TRBC2. TCRdb passed the UMI-ligation and nested PCR reads through MiXCR, listing each CDR3 protein once. The data contain 25,000 to 40,000 distinct CDR3 sequences, over 9% of them singletons. This specimen comes from a study of quantifying T cell responses using KT2 cells. Study as a whole: RNA was reverse transcribed with TCR alpha and beta constant-region primers.

The junction had 2 bases not matched to a gene; V was cut back by 6 bases and J by 7 bases. This CDR3 comprises 13 residues. Sequencing was carried out using PBMCs spiked with cells of the T cell clone KT2. This rearrangement joins TRBV12-3 or TRBV12-4 to TRBJ2-1; 11 nucleotides line up with TRBD1. This clonotype was sampled from a human donor. The CDR3 loop reads CASRGTGGNEQFF. The CDR3 DNA reads as TGTGCCAGCAGGGGGACAGGGGGGAATGAGCAGTTCTTC.